What follows is one T cell receptor (beta chain) and its context. Antigen: not known. The source of the sample is a study of T cells in women clearing cervical HPV infection. Study overall: Controls gave blood once infection was undetectable; cases at lesion identification. Case blood was drawn a median about 23 weeks after lesion detection. Study-level findings and limits: Repertoire richness, not evenness, was significantly elevated in CIN3+ cases versus controls.

Method: immunoSEQ multiplex PCR; TCRdb's copy keeps in-frame clones and lacks some. The sample includes about 30,000 clones. The sample comprised blood buffy coat. This TCR was sampled from a woman aged 18 to 69 with a cervical HPV16 infection that either progressed to CIN3+ or cleared (not recorded which).

The CDR3 reads CASSVDRNYGYTF. The covered CDR3 bases are TGTGCCAGCAGCGTGGACAGGAACTATGGC. V gene TRBV5-6 combines with J gene TRBJ1-2, with 7 bases aligning to TRBD1. From the germline J gene comes the end of the CDR3, since the read stops 3 residues before it. Germline CDR1 reads SGHDT; CDR2 reads YYEEEE. CDR3 length: 13 residues. V lost 4 bases and J lost 2; bases outside the gene matches: 2.